Presented here are 10 T cell receptor beta chains from one specimen sequenced in a study of human T cells and chemical hapten exposure. TCRdb itself ran the RACE reads through MiXCR, one entry per CDR3 protein. The sample consists of 330,000 or so distinct CDR3 sequences, more than 5% of them appearing once. Described time point: patch test 2, 6 weeks after DPC sensitization. Treatment: therapeutic diphenylcyclopropenone sensitization with weekly scalp DPC. The starting material was whole blood, obtained in connection with sensitization to the hapten diphenylcyclopropenone (DPC). All receptors come from a woman younger than 35 with alopecia areata. Some clones in this sample may be carry-over from other donors' samples.

The chain recombines TRBV20-1 with TRBJ2-1, with a tentative D call TRBD2 (6 bases). Germline V gene lookup returns CDR1 DFQATT and CDR2 SNEGSKA (reference sequence). With 3 bases removed from V and 4 bases from J, the gap between germline ends came to 16 bases. This CDR3 spans 15 amino acids. The CDR3 DNA reads TGCAGTGCTAGCTCCGGGCGGGGATTGTACAATGAGCAGTTCTTC. It translates to CSASSGRGLYNEQFF.

Within the sample, this clonotype is large. CDR3 residues: CASSSRQGPATRDGYTF. CDR3 nucleotide sequence: TGTGCCAGCAGTTCCAGACAGGGACCCGCTACTAGGGATGGCTACACCTTC. This chain uses TRBV6-5 with TRBJ1-2, with 7 bases matching TRBD1. V lost 4 bases and J lost 6; bases outside the gene matches: 17. There are 17 residues in the CDR3. Looked up from germline, CDR1 is MNHEY and CDR2 is SVGAGI.

This clonotype has a handful of counts. The chain employs TRBV5-1 and TRBJ2-7; D gene ambiguous. CDR1 is SGHRS and CDR2 is YFSETQ in the germline V gene. Between the trimmed V and J ends, which lost 4 bases and 3 bases, there was a span of 11 bases. This CDR3 region has 13 residues. CDR3: CASSKGIDYEQYF. DNA of the CDR3: TGCGCCAGCAGCAAGGGAATTGACTACGAGCAGTACTTC.

This clonotype occurred a few times. V is TRBV20-1 and J is TRBJ2-7, with D possibly TRBD1 on 6 matching bases. Germline CDR1 and CDR2: DFQATT and SNEGSKA (reference sequence). The CDR3 runs 13 residues. V shed 4 bases and J shed 3 bases, with 13 bases lying between them. CDR3 DNA sequence: TGCAGTGCTACAGACAGGCCCAGCTACGAGCAGTACTTC. This codes for CSATDRPSYEQYF.

This clonotype was recorded many times. Here the CDR3 DNA reads TGTGCCAGCAGGGGGGAGAACTATGGCTACACCTTC. Residues: CASRGENYGYTF. This chain links TRBV6-5 with TRBJ1-2, with D maybe TRBD1 (5 bases). Germline V CDR1 and CDR2: MNHEY, SVGAGI. V lost 6 bases to trimming and J lost 2 bases, with 7 bases between them. The CDR3 contains 12 residues.

This clonotype was recorded many times. The V gene is TRBV20-1, the J gene TRBJ1-1; a possible D gene is TRBD1 (6 bases). The CDR3 extends over 13 amino acids. CDR1 is DFQATT and CDR2 is SNEGSKA in the germline V gene (reference sequence). The germline V and J ends were trimmed by 4 bases and 0 bases, with 9 bases remaining between them. The CDR3 region is CSANGGLNTEAFF. Written as DNA, the CDR3 is TGCAGTGCTAATGGGGGGCTGAACACTGAAGCTTTCTTT.

This clonotype was counted many times. V is TRBV6-5 and J is TRBJ1-1, with 9 bases matching TRBD1. After removal of 4 bases from V and 11 bases from J, the junction contained 8 bases not matched to a gene. This CDR3 has 13 amino acids. Germline V gene lookup returns CDR1 MNHEY and CDR2 SVGAGI. This CDR3 reads CASSFTGGAEAFF. The CDR3 bases are TGTGCCAGCAGTTTTACAGGGGGCGCGGAGGCTTTCTTT.

The chain links TRBV18 to TRBJ2-7, with D possibly being TRBD1 (6 bases). There are 15 residues in the CDR3. Trimming took off 1 base at V and 5 bases at J, with 15 bases between the two ends. Germline-derived CDR1 and CDR2 are KGHSH and LQKENI. CDR3 DNA: TGTGCCAGCTCACCACAACAGGGTACGAGGAACGAGCAGTACTTC. Residues: CASSPQQGTRNEQYF.

The chain links TRBV20-1 to TRBJ1-4, with no clear D. The CDR3 runs to 13 residues. CDR1 is DFQATT, CDR2 SNEGSKA, per germline (reference sequence). V shed 3 bases and J shed 5 bases, with 10 bases lying between them. The chain's CDR3 is CSARPDLNEKLFF. CDR3 nucleotides: TGCAGTGCTAGGCCGGATTTGAATGAAAAACTGTTTTTT.

This clonotype was counted only a few times. The chain recombines TRBV9 with TRBJ2-3, with unresolved D. The CDR3 is made up of 15 amino acids. Germline assignment: CDR1 SGDLS and CDR2 YYNGEE. Trimming cost V 4 bases and J 5 bases, with 17 bases left between them. This CDR3 is CASSSDLLVGDTQYF. DNA for the CDR3: TGTGCCAGCAGCTCGGACCTCCTCGTTGGAGATACGCAGTATTTT.